The 17 T cell receptor beta chains reported below all come from one sample, sequenced in a study of cytomegalovirus exposure and HLA in healthy donors. Amplification used 60 Vbeta primers and 13 Jbeta primers. Measured with immunoSEQ multiplex PCR; TCRdb has only the in-frame clones, and not every one. The table includes under 200,000 clones, 75% to 90% detected once. The specimen sequenced was PBMCs. These TCRs come from a boy between 2 and 10 years old in good health and CMV-seronegative.

The V and J genes are TRBV5-1 and TRBJ1-5; the match to TRBD1 covers 7 bases. CDR1 and CDR2 from the germline V gene are SGHRS and YFSETQ. The CDR3 runs to 14 residues. J gave up 6 bases and V 4 bases, and 7 bases lay outside the gene matches. This CDR3 reads CASSPTGTGQPQHF. Written as DNA, the CDR3 is TGCGCCAGCAGCCCGACAGGGACCGGTCAGCCCCAGCATTTT.

This chain links TRBV23-1 with TRBJ2-5; TRBD1 matches at 8 bases. TRBV23-1 is an open reading frame, and its role is uncertain. This CDR3 comprises 15 residues. Trimming at V came to 0 bases and at J to 4 bases, leaving 4 bases not matched to a gene. CDR3 protein: CASSQSQGALETQYF. The CDR3, as DNA: TGCGCCAGCAGTCAATCTCAGGGGGCCTTAGAGACCCAGTACTTC.

The chain uses TRBV4-1 and TRBJ2-7, with D possibly matching TRBD2 (6 bases). Per the germline V gene, CDR1 is MGHRA and CDR2 is YSYEKL. With 1 base removed from V and 0 bases from J, the gap between germline ends came to 13 bases. The CDR3 is 16 amino acids. CDR3 in amino acids: CASSQGSGGSSYEQYF. The CDR3 region has the DNA TGCGCCAGCAGCCAAGGGTCCGGGGGAAGCTCCTACGAGCAGTACTTC.

A single count supports this clone. V gene TRBV9 combines with J gene TRBJ1-2; 9 positions agree with TRBD1. This CDR3 spans 17 amino acids. Germline CDR1 SGDLS, CDR2 YYNGEE. J lost 4 bases, V lost 0 bases, and 10 bases had no gene match. The CDR3 nucleotides are TGTGCCAGCAGCGTAGGTTGGAGGGACAGGGACGTCTATGGCTACACCTTC. Translation gives CASSVGWRDRDVYGYTF.

The chain is built from TRBV28 and TRBJ2-7; 8 bases agree with TRBD1. Per the germline V gene, CDR1 is MDHEN and CDR2 is SYDVKM. The CDR3 spans 17 residues. J gave up 5 bases and V 3 bases, and 15 bases lay outside the gene matches. The CDR3 loop is CASSFPLGQGGSHEQYF. The CDR3 DNA reads TGTGCCAGCAGTTTTCCCCTCGGACAGGGAGGTTCCCACGAGCAGTACTTC.

The rearrangement uses TRBV7-9 and TRBJ1-1; D call uncertain. V lost 5 bases and J 5 bases, leaving 24 bases between the germline ends. The V gene's germline CDR1 is SEHNR and CDR2 FQNEAQ (reference sequence). This CDR3 has 17 residues. CDR3 bases: TGTGCCAGCAGCCTCACGGCAGGTATAAGTGCGGGAACTGAAGCTTTCTTT. Protein: CASSLTAGISAGTEAFF.

Concerning this clone: Other DNA sequences from this sample encode an identical CDR3 as well. The chain uses TRBV6-1 and TRBJ1-1, with a possible D match to TRBD1 (6 bases). Germline V gene lookup returns CDR1 MNHNS and CDR2 SASEGT. Trimming shortened V by 1 base and J by 5 bases, and 11 bases separated the two germline ends. This CDR3 is built from 14 residues. The chain's CDR3 is CASSEDRVRTEAFF. The CDR3 nucleotides are TGTGCCAGCAGTGAAGACAGGGTAAGGACTGAAGCTTTCTTT.

The chain carries TRBV5-4 and TRBJ2-1, with no clear D. Trimming left V 5 bases short and J 4 bases short, with 7 bases between. This CDR3 is 12 amino acids long. Germline loops: CDR1 SGHNT, CDR2 YYREEE (reference sequence). In DNA, the CDR3 is TGTGCCAGCAGTTTCCAATACAATGAGCAGTTCTTC. It translates to CASSFQYNEQFF.

This clone was recorded only once. This rearrangement joins TRBV5-4 to TRBJ2-1, with a possible D match to TRBD2 (6 bases). From germline, CDR1 is SGHNT and CDR2 YYREEE (reference sequence). V lost 2 bases, J lost 7 bases, and 13 bases lay in between. The CDR3 totals 14 residues. The DNA for the CDR3 is TGTGCCAGCAGCTTAGCGGGCCCACTTAATGAGCAGTTCTTC. Protein: CASSLAGPLNEQFF.

This chain uses TRBV15 with TRBJ1-5; D unclear. Germline CDR1 and CDR2: LNHNV and YYDKDF (reference sequence). This CDR3 is built from 15 residues. Trimming removed 0 bases from V and 0 bases from J, with 6 bases in between. CDR3: CATSRERASNQPQHF. CDR3 in DNA: TGTGCCACCAGCAGAGAGCGGGCTAGCAATCAGCCCCAGCATTTT.

The chain couples TRBV9 to TRBJ2-1; maybe TRBD2 (5 bases). There are 14 residues in the CDR3. The germline gives CDR1 SGDLS, CDR2 YYNGEE. V lost 4 bases to trimming and J lost 5 bases, with 13 bases between them. The chain's CDR3 is CASSPTTRDNEQFF. CDR3 sequence (DNA): TGTGCCAGCAGCCCGACTACCCGGGACAATGAGCAGTTCTTC.

The chain combines TRBV30 with TRBJ2-1; D may be TRBD2 (6 bases). The length of the CDR3 is 15 residues. Germline CDR1 reads GTSNPN; CDR2 reads SVGIG (reference sequence). Between the trimmed V and J ends, which lost 3 bases and 0 bases, there was a span of 12 bases. The CDR3 here is CAWRGLDFSYNEQFF. CDR3 bases: TGTGCCTGGAGGGGACTGGACTTCTCCTACAATGAGCAGTTCTTC.

The CDR3 nucleotides are TGTGCCAGCAGCTCCCAAGGGGGCTCGGGTGGCTACACCTTC. This translates into CASSSQGGSGGYTF. J is TRBJ1-2 and V is TRBV7-2, with 7 nucleotides matching TRBD1. The length of the CDR3 is 14 residues. V gave up 4 bases and J gave up 7 bases; unmatched junction bases: 9. Germline V gene lookup returns CDR1 SGHTA and CDR2 FQGNSA.

The J gene is TRBJ1-1, the V gene TRBV28; no firm D call. Germline loops: CDR1 MDHEN, CDR2 SYDVKM. The CDR3 is made up of 15 amino acids. V lost 6 bases and J lost 4, with 18 bases in between. The CDR3 protein is CASSPSSGWRTEAFF. The CDR3 DNA reads TGTGCCAGCAGCCCGTCATCGGGTTGGCGCACTGAAGCTTTCTTT.

The chain has TRBV28 and TRBJ2-5, with 10 bases identical to TRBD1. J was trimmed by 3 bases and V by 5 bases; bases with no gene match: 6. Germline lookup yields CDR1 MDHEN and CDR2 SYDVKM. This CDR3 has 15 amino acids. In DNA form, the CDR3 reads TGTGCCAGCAGTGGAACGACAGGGGGCAAAGAGACCCAGTACTTC. Protein sequence: CASSGTTGGKETQYF. The complete variable domain, with remaining parts taken from reference TRBV28 and TRBJ2-5, reads DVKVTQSSRYLVKRTGEKVFLECVQDMDHENMFWYRQDPGLGLRLIYFSYDVKMKEKGDIPEGYSVSREKKERFSLILESASTNQTSMYLCASSGTTGGKETQYFGPGTRLLVL.

The V and J genes are TRBV18 and TRBJ2-1; 7 nucleotides align to TRBD1. The CDR3 is 15 residues long. V lost 3 bases to trimming and J lost 0 bases; unmatched junction nucleotides: 2. The germline gives CDR1 KGHSH, CDR2 LQKENI. CDR3 in DNA: TGTGCCAGCTCACCCGGGACAGACTCCTACAATGAGCAGTTCTTC. It encodes CASSPGTDSYNEQFF.

This chain connects TRBV2 to TRBJ2-1; 7 nucleotides align to TRBD2. Germline V lookup: CDR1 SNHLY, CDR2 FYNNEI. This CDR3 contains 14 residues. V trimming: 3 bases; J trimming: 8 bases; junction bases outside the gene matches: 7. The CDR3 is CASSDPAGADEQFF. In nucleotides, the CDR3 is TGTGCCAGCAGTGATCCCGCGGGAGCGGATGAGCAGTTCTTC.